This TCR beta chain was obtained from a study of kidney transplant recipient with SARS-CoV-2 infection. In its sample, this clonotype was seen many times. TCRdb fed the reads into MiXCR, producing one record per CDR3 protein. The sample lists under 250,000 distinct CDR3 sequences; under 30% were seen once. This receptor was taken from a young adult male patient who had COVID-19 and was a kidney transplant recipient. Certain T cells may be donor cells from the graft. This sample comprised a blood sample, obtained at baseline and on approximately day 120 from a kidney transplant recipient.

CDR3 DNA sequence: TGCAGTGCCGCTGGGAGGAGCTCCTACGAGCAGTACTTC. Translating gives CSAAGRSSYEQYF. The gene calls are TRBV20-1 and TRBJ2-7; a weak D match, TRBD2 (6 bases). Germline loops: CDR1 DFQATT, CDR2 SNEGSKA (reference sequence). Trimming removed 6 bases at V and 0 bases at J, with 12 bases between. The CDR3 is 13 residues long.